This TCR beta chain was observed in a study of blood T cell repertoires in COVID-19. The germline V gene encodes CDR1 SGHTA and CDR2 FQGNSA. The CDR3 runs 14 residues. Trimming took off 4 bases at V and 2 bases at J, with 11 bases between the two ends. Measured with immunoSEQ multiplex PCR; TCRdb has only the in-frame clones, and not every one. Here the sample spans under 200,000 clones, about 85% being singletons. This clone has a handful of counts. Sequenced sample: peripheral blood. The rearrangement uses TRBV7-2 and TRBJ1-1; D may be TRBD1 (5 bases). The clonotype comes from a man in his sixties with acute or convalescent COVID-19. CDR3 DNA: TGTGCCAGCAGCTCCGTCAGGGAAAACACTGAAGCTTTCTTT. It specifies CASSSVRENTEAFF.